Here is one TCR beta chain with its context. This record belongs to a study of T cell responses to AZD1222 COVID-19 vaccine. Some clones are missing from TCRdb's copy, which holds only in-frame ones; the method was immunoSEQ multiplex PCR. Among about 130,000 clones listed, 70% to 90% were seen once. The CDR3 extends over 13 amino acids. Trimming took off 1 base at V and 5 bases at J, with 6 bases between the two ends. Per the germline V gene, CDR1 is SGHTA and CDR2 is FQGNSA. This TCR was sampled from an adult in good health. The sequencing here drew on peripheral blood, taken on day 0 of AZD1222 vaccination. This chain links TRBV7-2 with TRBJ1-5; D is uncertain. The CDR3 bases are TGTGCCAGCAGCTTAGTCGGAGATCAGCCCCAGCATTTT. This sequence encodes CASSLVGDQPQHF.